The source of this TCR beta chain is a study of T cell repertoires in cytomegalovirus infection. General study points: The cumulative frequency of public TCR beta families distinguished individuals who carried CMV together with the relevant HLA.

TCRdb re-called the reads through MiXCR, storing one row per CDR3 protein. This sample has hundreds of thousands of distinct CDR3 sequences, with approximately 40% found just once. Germline V gene data show CDR1 as SSHAT and CDR2 as FNYEAQ (reference sequence). V dropped 5 bases and J dropped 4 bases, with 8 bases sitting between them. This CDR3 region has 13 residues. For this clonotype: What it binds is not known.

The sample here was cultured PBMCs, taken from culture after CMV antigen stimulation. The rearrangement uses TRBV7-7 and TRBJ2-2; D unresolved. The sequence came from a human donor in good health (CMV status not recorded). Some clones in this sample may be carry-over from other donors' samples. The CDR3 bases are TGTGCCAGCAGCGCTCGTACCACCGGGGAGCTGTTTTTT. Encoded protein: CASSARTTGELFF.